These 18 T cell receptor beta chains share one sample of origin, sequenced in a study of spatial heterogeneity in lung cancer. TCRdb itself ran the 5' RACE reads through MiXCR, one entry per CDR3 protein. The sample has thousands of distinct CDR3 sequences, about 18% seen once. Time point described: sample taken at primary tumor resection. The authors sequenced whole RNA from tumor, nontumor lung or frozen PBMC without sorting. This material consisted of normal lung tissue next to the tumor, taken at surgery. Source of these receptors: a male donor with early-stage non-small cell lung cancer.

The genes are TRBV9 and TRBJ2-5; TRBD2 might be the D (5 bases). The V gene lost 0 bases and the J gene lost 5 bases, with 11 bases spanning the gap. In germline, CDR1 is SGDLS, CDR2 YYNGEE. The CDR3 consists of 14 residues. The CDR3 nucleotides are TGTGCCAGCAGCGTAGGAGGGAGCTTGGAGACCCAGTACTTC. Protein product: CASSVGGSLETQYF.

The rearrangement joins TRBV7-8 to TRBJ2-7, with TRBD2 matching 7 bases. Per the germline V gene, CDR1 is SGHVS and CDR2 is FQNEAQ. V lost 5 bases and J lost 5; bases outside the gene matches: 9. The CDR3 covers 14 residues. The CDR3 coding sequence is TGTGCCAGCAGCCTCGGCGGGAGAAGCAACGAGCAGTACTTC. It specifies CASSLGGRSNEQYF. Combining the CDR3 with reference TRBV7-8 and TRBJ2-7 gives the whole variable domain GAGVSQSPRYKVAKRGQDVALRCDPISGHVSLFWYQQALGQGPEFLTYFQNEAQLDKSGLPSDRFFAERPEGSVSTLKIQRTQQEDSAVYLCASSLGGRSNEQYFGPGTRLTVT.

This clonotype was counted at least ten times. The rearrangement uses TRBV12-3 or TRBV12-4 and TRBJ1-5; 7 bases map to TRBD1. V shed 5 bases, J shed 0 bases, and the junction held 7 bases outside the gene matches. The CDR3 is 16 residues long. The CDR3 region has the DNA TGTGCCAGCAGTATATCCGGGACAGCTAGCAATCAGCCCCAGCATTTT. It is translated as CASSISGTASNQPQHF.

This clonotype is deemed medium-sized. The chain uses TRBV7-2 and TRBJ2-1; TRBD2 matches 9 bases. Germline V gives CDR1 SGHTA, CDR2 FQGNSA. The CDR3 is 15 amino acids. The trim removed 5 bases at V and 9 bases at J, leaving 11 bases unmatched. The CDR3 here is CASSPVSGGPSEQFF. In nucleotides, the CDR3 is TGTGCCAGCAGCCCGGTTAGCGGGGGCCCCTCTGAGCAGTTCTTC.

By share, this clonotype ranks as medium-sized. The chain couples TRBV29-1 to TRBJ2-2; D not resolved. Germline V lookup: CDR1 SQVTM, CDR2 ANQGSEA. This CDR3 has 13 amino acids. V shed 2 bases and J shed 7 bases, with 11 bases lying between them. The CDR3 coding sequence is TGCAGCGTTGAACTGTCCGTAGGCGGGGAGCTGTTTTTT. Its translation is CSVELSVGGELFF.

This clonotype rates as medium-sized. This chain links TRBV20-1 with TRBJ1-1; D is ambiguous. CDR1 and CDR2 (germline): DFQATT, SNEGSKA (reference sequence). The germline V and J ends were trimmed by 0 bases and 4 bases, with 18 bases remaining between them. CDR3 size: 16 residues. CDR3 region: CSARDRRASTGTEAFF. DNA of the CDR3: TGCAGTGCTAGAGATAGAAGGGCCAGCACCGGCACTGAAGCTTTCTTT.

By sample fraction, this clonotype is medium-sized. As DNA, the CDR3 is TGCAGTGCTAGAAAGGCGGGGACAGCCAGAGTTACTAGCACAGATACGCAGTATTTT. It yields the protein CSARKAGTARVTSTDTQYF. The chain uses TRBV20-1 and TRBJ2-3; possibly TRBD1 for D (7 bases). Germline CDR1 and CDR2: DFQATT and SNEGSKA (reference sequence). The CDR3 runs 19 residues. V gave up 2 bases and J gave up 0 bases, with 24 bases separating them.

This clonotype was seen at least ten times. The V call is TRBV2, the J call TRBJ1-5; tentative D call: TRBD1 (6 bases). Germline values: CDR1 SNHLY, CDR2 FYNNEI. CDR3 size: 13 residues. The germline V and J ends were trimmed by 11 bases and 1 base, with 12 bases remaining between them. The DNA for the CDR3 is TGTGCCGTCCGGACAGTGAGCAATCAGCCCCAGCATTTT. It yields the protein CAVRTVSNQPQHF.

By frequency in the sample, this clonotype is medium-sized. The V gene is TRBV6-5, the J gene TRBJ2-7; D gene ambiguous. Germline CDR1 and CDR2: MNHEY and SVGAGI. The CDR3 spans 15 residues. Between the trimmed V and J ends, which lost 6 bases and 3 bases, there was a span of 18 bases. The CDR3 nucleotides are TGTGCCAGCAGCCGGAGAACTCCGGGCTACTACGAGCAGTACTTC. Amino acid sequence: CASSRRTPGYYEQYF.

Within the sample, this clonotype is medium-sized. CDR3 amino acids: CASSGQGGNIQYF. The CDR3 nucleotides are TGTGCCAGCAGTGGACAGGGGGGAAACATTCAGTACTTC. The genes are TRBV2 and TRBJ2-4; 9 bases are shared with TRBD1. Germline-derived CDR1 and CDR2 are SNHLY and FYNNEI. The CDR3 extends over 13 amino acids. Unmatched junction bases numbered 1, after V lost 4 bases and J lost 6 bases.

This clonotype occurred a few times. The CDR3 spells CASSQLAGGTTDTQYF. DNA for the CDR3: TGTGCCAGCAGCCAGTTAGCGGGGGGGACCACAGATACGCAGTATTTT. The rearrangement uses TRBV3-1 and TRBJ2-3, with TRBD2 matching over 11 bases. This CDR3 has 16 residues. Germline values: CDR1 LGHDT, CDR2 YNNKEL (reference sequence). V was pared by 3 bases and J by 2 bases, with 4 bases of the junction left unmatched.

By sample fraction, this clonotype is medium-sized. The rearrangement links TRBV27 to TRBJ1-1; a possible D gene is TRBD1 (6 bases). Germline lookup yields CDR1 MNHEY and CDR2 SMNVEV (reference sequence). Trimming cost V 5 bases and J 8 bases, with 18 bases left between them. CDR3 length: 14 residues. CDR3 sequence reads: CASSRREGVGEAFF. The CDR3 DNA follows: TGTGCCAGCAGTCGCAGGGAGGGGGTAGGGGAAGCTTTCTTT.

This clonotype has a handful of counts. This chain uses TRBV12-3 or TRBV12-4 with TRBJ1-5; D is unresolved. CDR3 length equals 14 residues. V was shortened by 3 bases and J by 4 bases, with 10 bases between the two germline ends. CDR3 DNA sequence: TGTGCCAGCAGTTTGATGAGGCGGAATCAGCCCCAGCATTTT. This sequence encodes CASSLMRRNQPQHF.

This clonotype counts as medium-sized (0.01 to 0.1%). The chain employs TRBV21-1 and TRBJ1-2. TRBV21-1 is a recognized pseudogene. This CDR3 contains 16 residues. CDR3 loop: CASSKRISSRMGGYTF. The CDR3 DNA sequence: TGTGCCAGCAGCAAAAGGATCTCCAGTCGAATGGGTGGCTACACCTTC.

This clonotype appeared many times. CDR3 nucleotide sequence: TGTGCCAGCAGCCAAAGAACAGGGGAATACGAGCAGTACTTC. This gives the protein CASSQRTGEYEQYF. This sequence joins TRBV4-2 and TRBJ2-7, with TRBD1 identical over 7 bases. Germline loops: CDR1 LGHNA, CDR2 YNFKEQ. With 2 bases clipped from V and 4 bases from J, the junction kept 5 bases outside the gene matches. This CDR3 region has 14 residues.

By share, this clonotype ranks as medium-sized (0.01 to 0.1%). The chain recombines TRBV29-1 with TRBJ2-5, with 14 bases aligning to TRBD2. Germline CDR1 reads SQVTM; CDR2 reads ANQGSEA. The CDR3 runs to 14 residues. The trim removed 4 bases at V and 5 bases at J, leaving 3 bases unmatched. Here the CDR3 DNA reads TGCAGCGTTGGCCGGACTAGCGGGGGGGAGACCCAGTACTTC. Protein: CSVGRTSGGETQYF.

This clonotype is classed as medium-sized. This chain uses TRBV6-5 with TRBJ2-5, with D unresolved. Trimming shortened V by 8 bases and J by 2 bases, and 9 bases separated the two germline ends. Germline V gene data show CDR1 as MNHEY and CDR2 as SVGAGI. The CDR3 is 12 amino acids. As DNA, the CDR3 is TGTGCCAGCTCCCCTCAGCAAGAGACCCAGTACTTC. Translating it yields CASSPQQETQYF.

By share, this clonotype ranks as medium-sized. This chain connects TRBV10-3 to TRBJ1-1, with TRBD1 as a possible D gene (6 bases). CDR1 ENHRY and CDR2 SYGVKD come from the germline V gene. The CDR3 totals 13 residues. V lost 2 bases and J lost 11, with 15 bases in between. This chain's CDR3 is CAISEERTAAAFF. DNA of the CDR3: TGTGCCATCAGTGAGGAGAGGACAGCCGCGGCTTTCTTT.